This T cell receptor beta chain stems from a study of T cells after yellow fever vaccination. Looking at the study overall: Where fractions had low cell numbers, libraries were prepared from them with the SMART-Seq v4 Ultra Low Input RNA kit.

This clonotype has only a few counts. As TCR cDNA was made by 5'RACE template switching, a universal primer site and UMIs were added. Each CDR3 protein gets one entry after TCRdb re-called the 5' RACE reads with MiXCR. The table lists 250,000 or so distinct CDR3 sequences, less than 9% of them singletons. The germline gives CDR1 MDHEN, CDR2 SYDVKM. This CDR3 has 11 residues. The V gene lost 7 bases and the J gene lost 9 bases, with 10 bases spanning the gap. Sequencing was performed on CD4+ T cells sorted from PBMCs, taken 15 days after the yellow fever booster vaccination. The chain couples TRBV28 to TRBJ2-1; D not resolved. This receptor was obtained from a young man who received the YFV17D yellow fever vaccine. The CDR3 here is CASNEKSEQFF. CDR3 DNA: TGTGCCAGCAACGAGAAGAGTGAGCAGTTCTTC.